The 6 T cell receptor beta chains in this list originate from one sample, sequenced in a study of blood T cell repertoires in COVID-19. Data came from immunoSEQ multiplex PCR; TCRdb stores just in-frame clones and leaves some out. The table shows some 200,000 clones, with roughly 94% occurring only once. The sample taken for sequencing was peripheral blood. The source is a man aged 25 to 40 with COVID-19, enrolled during active disease.

J is TRBJ2-1 and V is TRBV6-5; D gene unclear. The CDR3 sequence is 13 residues long. V lost 7 bases to trimming and J lost 3 bases, with 10 bases between them. The germline gives CDR1 MNHEY, CDR2 SVGAGI. The CDR3 protein is CASIPDLYNEQFF. The DNA of the CDR3 is TGTGCCAGCATTCCAGATCTCTACAATGAGCAGTTCTTC.

The CDR3 reads CASSIDSTGPGGYTF. Written as DNA, the CDR3 is TGTGCCAGTAGTATAGATTCGACAGGGCCCGGTGGCTACACCTTC. V gene TRBV19 combines with J gene TRBJ1-2, with 7 bases lining up with TRBD1. Per germline, CDR1 LNHDA and CDR2 SQIVND (reference sequence). V dropped 0 bases and J dropped 7; count of bases not matched to a gene: 8. The CDR3 is 15 amino acids.

CDR3 in amino acids: CASSLGGYSGNTIYF. The CDR3 DNA reads TGTGCCAGCAGCTTAGGAGGGTACTCTGGAAACACCATATATTTT. The V gene is TRBV5-4, the J gene TRBJ1-3; D gene unclear. The V and J ends lost 2 bases and 0 bases respectively, with 9 bases between them. This CDR3 is built from 15 residues. The germline CDR1 and CDR2 sequences are SGHNT and YYREEE (reference sequence).

This chain links TRBV6-1 with TRBJ1-5, with 9 bases matching TRBD1. The J segment lost 0 bases and the V segment lost 0 bases, leaving 3 bases of the junction unmatched. From germline, CDR1 is MNHNS and CDR2 SASEGT. There are 17 residues in the CDR3. CDR3 region: CASSEATGGYSNQPQHF. In nucleotides, the CDR3 is TGTGCCAGCAGTGAAGCGACAGGGGGGTATAGCAATCAGCCCCAGCATTTT.

This sequence joins TRBV10-2 and TRBJ2-7; TRBD2 matches 8 bases. Germline V gene lookup returns CDR1 WSHSY and CDR2 SAAADI. The CDR3 loop spans 15 amino acids. J lost 4 bases, V lost 8 bases, and 13 bases had no gene match. DNA of the CDR3: TGCGCCAGCTCGGCTCGAGCGGGGGCTGGTTACGAGCAGTACTTC. Translated: CASSARAGAGYEQYF.

This chain uses TRBV19 with TRBJ1-2, with D perhaps matching TRBD1 (6 bases). Between the trimmed V and J ends, which lost 3 bases and 4 bases, there was a span of 9 bases. The germline CDR1 and CDR2 sequences are LNHDA and SQIVND (reference sequence). The CDR3 totals 13 residues. The CDR3 here is CASSIGQSYGYTF. The CDR3 nucleotides read TGTGCCAGTAGTATCGGACAGAGCTATGGCTACACCTTC.